This T cell receptor (beta chain) appears in the sequencing data of a study of blood T cells in healthy people across ages. Next came a second PCR, run for about 6 to 11 cycles, which used a sample-barcoded 5' primer along with a J-beta primer mix. One entry per CDR3 protein, called by TCRdb with MiXCR from the 5' RACE reads. The data contain about 1 million distinct CDR3 sequences, under 30% of them singletons. With V trimmed by 7 bases and J by 0 bases, 8 bases remained unmatched. Germline V lookup: CDR1 DFQATT, CDR2 SNEGSKA (reference sequence). This CDR3 is 17 amino acids long. This clonotype was observed a handful of times. The sample was also reused in another study, on T cells of mothers and their children.

The rearrangement joins TRBV20-1 to TRBJ2-1, with TRBD2 identical over 14 bases. Sequencing used blood. This receptor was obtained from a girl aged 2 to 10 in good health. CDR3 protein: CSVPGLAGAGSYNEQFF. CDR3 sequence (DNA): TGCAGTGTACCGGGACTAGCGGGGGCGGGCTCCTACAATGAGCAGTTCTTC.